This T cell receptor beta chain appears in the sequencing data of a study of Ad26.COV2.S vaccination and SARS-CoV-2 variants. Turning to the study itself: Recipients of Ad26.COV2.S got it intramuscularly, once or twice 56 days apart. Notes on the study in general: Overall T cell responses may have been underestimated by the analyses of TCR breadth and depth. Breadth measured for non-spike TCRs was similar across vaccine and placebo recipients.

Points on this clone: No antigen is known for it.

The V end was cut by 5 bases, the J end by 0 bases, with 6 bases between. The CDR3 length is 13 residues. CDR1 and CDR2 (germline): SGHNT, YENEEA. Treatment in this sample: around 19 received Ad26.COV2.S at low or high dose, single or two shots; several received placebo; per-sample allocation not given. The samples date from day 63 after the first vaccine or placebo injection. Expressing Wuhan-strain SARS-CoV-2 spike, an Ad26 vector served as the vaccine. Profiling relied on immunoSEQ multiplex PCR, and the TCRdb table lists in-frame clones only, not all of them. Of 350,000 to 450,000 clones in the sample, approximately 81% are singletons; the top ten hold approximately 3.5%.

The chain couples TRBV11-3 to TRBJ2-3; D remains unclear. The starting material was peripheral blood, obtained in a trial of Ad26.COV2.S vaccine versus placebo. The receptor's source is a person aged 18-65 years who received the Ad26.COV2.S COVID-19 vaccine or a placebo. CDR3 sequence reads: CASSHTSTDTQYF. The CDR3 DNA follows: TGTGCCAGCAGCCACACGAGCACAGATACGCAGTATTTT.